The source of this TCR beta chain is a study of shared T cell receptors in the human thymus. The repertoire was sequenced with immunoSEQ multiplex PCR; TCRdb's copy has only in-frame clones and lacks some. The sample contains under 700,000 clones, 78% of which appear only once. The same sample was also studied in work on human thymus T cells. From that study: Donor material was obtained from healthy Finnish infants undergoing corrective surgery for congenital heart defects. Thymus tissue was removed during corrective cardiac surgery. Unrelated individuals reportedly shared highly overlapping thymic TCR repertoires.

This TCR was sampled from a boy under three years old with a congenital heart defect. Material: thymocytes.

The CDR3 coding sequence is TGTGCCAGCACCACAGATACAAATACGCAGTATTTT. Its translation: CASTTDTNTQYF. V and J are TRBV7-9 and TRBJ2-3; D remains ambiguous. CDR1 and CDR2 (germline): SEHNR, FQNEAQ (reference sequence). With 7 bases removed from V and 7 bases from J, the gap between germline ends came to 12 bases. The CDR3 extends over 12 amino acids.